Listed below are T cell receptor beta chains from one sample, sequenced in a study of PD-1 blockade in classical Hodgkin lymphoma. Assay used: immunoSEQ multiplex PCR; TCRdb lists only in-frame clones, some missing. Altogether about 40,000 clones are present, around two thirds being singletons, with the ten largest covering less than 4%. The sample in question was peripheral blood mononuclear cells (PBMCs), obtained at baseline. The receptors were sampled from a human donor with classical Hodgkin lymphoma. Each CDR3 is given without its conserved first and last residue. A D gene is named only where the DNA matches it firmly.

V,D,J,CDR3
TRBV5-1,NA,TRBJ2-3,ASSPSGTDTQY
TRBV28,TRBD1,TRBJ1-1,ASRYEQGKTEAF
TRBV19,NA,TRBJ1-3,ASTRGTLSGNTIY
TRBV27,TRBD1,TRBJ2-1,ASGRRTGKNEQF
TRBV7-2,NA,TRBJ1-5,ASSPSGSGQPQH
TRBV18,NA,TRBJ1-1,ASSPDVWGTEAF
TRBV5-4,TRBD1,TRBJ2-5,ASSLQGARETQY
TRBV4-2,NA,TRBJ2-1,ASSQEFSLSSYNEQF
TRBV30,TRBD1,TRBJ2-7,AWDRQGSDEQY
TRBV27,NA,TRBJ1-2,ASSHTAGDEVYGYT
TRBV6-6,NA,TRBJ2-2,ASSYESRRTS
TRBV5-1,TRBD1,TRBJ1-1,ASSEGQGNLAEAF
TRBV5-1,NA,TRBJ1-2,ASSLAYGGYGYT
TRBV25-1,NA,TRBJ2-5,ASRAWEGRRETQY
TRBV30,TRBD1,TRBJ1-2,AWKRLDREYGYT
TRBV18,NA,TRBJ1-6,ASSPGQTLH
TRBV7-9,TRBD2,TRBJ2-2,ASHRGGANTGELF
TRBV4-3,NA,TRBJ2-2,ASSQDRQNTGELF
TRBV28,NA,TRBJ2-1,ATEFGGAGNEQF
TRBV27,TRBD2,TRBJ2-7,ASSTGTSGYEQY
TRBV7-6,NA,TRBJ1-2,ASSLSGGGVYGYT
TRBV6-6,NA,TRBJ1-2,ASSYTASYGYT
TRBV18,TRBD1,TRBJ2-5,ASSLDRGYSETQY
TRBV9,NA,TRBJ2-7,ASSVGAAQEQY
TRBV30,NA,TRBJ1-1,ACAPGRPRNTEAF
TRBV9,NA,TRBJ1-4,ASSVEGNEKLF
TRBV27,TRBD2,TRBJ2-7,ASSPPGLAGRYEQY
TRBV10-3,TRBD1,TRBJ2-3,AISGQGSSTDTQY